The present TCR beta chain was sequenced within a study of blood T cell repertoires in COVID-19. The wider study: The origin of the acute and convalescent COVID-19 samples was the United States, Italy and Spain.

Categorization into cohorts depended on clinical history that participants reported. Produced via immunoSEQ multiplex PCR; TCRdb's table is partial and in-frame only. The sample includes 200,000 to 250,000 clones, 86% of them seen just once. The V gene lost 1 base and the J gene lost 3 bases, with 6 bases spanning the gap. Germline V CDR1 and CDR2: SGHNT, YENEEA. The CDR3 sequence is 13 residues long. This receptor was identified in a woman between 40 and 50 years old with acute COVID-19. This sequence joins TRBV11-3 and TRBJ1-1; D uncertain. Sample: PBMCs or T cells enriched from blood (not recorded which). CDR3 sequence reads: CASSLVPDTEAFF. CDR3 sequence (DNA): TGTGCCAGCAGCTTAGTTCCCGACACTGAAGCTTTCTTT.